This T cell receptor (beta chain) was profiled in a study of blood T cells in healthy people across ages. On the study more broadly: About one barcoded beta molecule was captured per two T cells (by template switching).

Next came a second PCR, run for about 6 to 12 cycles, which used a sample-barcoded 5' primer along with a J-beta primer mix. The authors tagged each cDNA molecule using a template-switch adaptor with 12 random nucleotides. The study obtained at least 3 million CDR3-containing paired-end reads from every sample. A single record per CDR3 protein comes from TCRdb applying MiXCR to the 5' RACE reads. The sample includes 450,000 to 700,000 distinct CDR3 sequences, 27% of them seen just once. CDR1 is DFQATT, CDR2 SNEGSKA, per germline (reference sequence). V lost 6 bases and J lost 4, with 18 bases in between. This CDR3 has 15 residues. Findings and limits, study-wide: Among T cells, TCR beta diversity per million cells dropped roughly linearly as age rose.

As for this clonotype: As yet, its antigen is unknown.

Sequencing was carried out using blood. The rearrangement links TRBV20-1 to TRBJ1-4, with D perhaps matching TRBD1 (5 bases). The sequence came from an older woman in good health. CDR3 loop: CSAISDGGVNEKLFF. CDR3 DNA: TGCAGTGCCATCAGCGACGGGGGAGTTAATGAAAAACTGTTTTTT.